This is a list of T cell receptor beta chains from one sample in a study of blood T cell repertoires in COVID-19. TCRdb's table, derived via immunoSEQ multiplex PCR, lists solely in-frame clones and lacks some. The table includes around 200,000 clones, 90% detected once. Sequencing was carried out using peripheral blood. These TCRs come from a man aged 50-60 years with acute or convalescent COVID-19. CDR3s include the opening cysteine and the closing phenylalanine or tryptophan. Each record gives: CDR3 length, clone size, V gene, J gene, D gene, CDR3 protein. D genes are given only for firm matches. Size is stated for part of the rows, as once, few or many counts, or as a class when the clone is expanded.

len: 13
abundance: .
v_gene: TRBV5-1
j_gene: TRBJ2-1
d_gene: .
CDR3aa: CASSLVLRNEQFF

len: 14
abundance: once
v_gene: TRBV29-1
j_gene: TRBJ1-5
d_gene: .
CDR3aa: CSVVGAGGNQPQHF

len: 11
abundance: .
v_gene: TRBV5-4
j_gene: TRBJ2-5
d_gene: .
CDR3aa: CASSLSGTQYF

len: 13
abundance: .
v_gene: TRBV29-1
j_gene: TRBJ2-3
d_gene: TRBD1
CDR3aa: CSALTGRTDTQYF

len: 13
abundance: .
v_gene: TRBV28
j_gene: TRBJ2-2
d_gene: TRBD1
CDR3aa: CALQGARSGELFF

len: 15
abundance: .
v_gene: TRBV6-4
j_gene: TRBJ2-1
d_gene: .
CDR3aa: CASSDQPTGYNEQFF

len: 12
abundance: .
v_gene: TRBV21-1
j_gene: TRBJ2-5
d_gene: .
CDR3aa: CASRAGGETQYF

len: 16
abundance: .
v_gene: TRBV2
j_gene: TRBJ2-2
d_gene: TRBD2
CDR3aa: CASSGGASGYTGELFF

len: 14
abundance: .
v_gene: TRBV6-5
j_gene: TRBJ1-6
d_gene: .
CDR3aa: CASSYSQGNSPLHF

len: 15
abundance: .
v_gene: TRBV28
j_gene: TRBJ1-6
d_gene: TRBD1
CDR3aa: CASSLPGTGVSPLHF

len: 15
abundance: .
v_gene: TRBV5-4
j_gene: TRBJ1-2
d_gene: TRBD1
CDR3aa: CASSLAGQGGYGYTF

len: 15
abundance: .
v_gene: TRBV6-5
j_gene: TRBJ2-2
d_gene: TRBD2
CDR3aa: CASRRAGANTGELFF

len: 18
abundance: .
v_gene: TRBV18
j_gene: TRBJ1-6
d_gene: TRBD1
CDR3aa: CASSPMGQGLSYNSPLHF

len: 18
abundance: .
v_gene: TRBV9
j_gene: TRBJ2-6
d_gene: .
CDR3aa: CASSFPLGILPGANVLTF

len: 13
abundance: .
v_gene: TRBV5-1
j_gene: TRBJ2-1
d_gene: .
CDR3aa: CASSLDGPNEQFF

len: 15
abundance: many
v_gene: TRBV9
j_gene: TRBJ1-3
d_gene: .
CDR3aa: CASSTAGVSGNTIYF

len: 13
abundance: .
v_gene: TRBV10-3
j_gene: TRBJ1-2
d_gene: TRBD1
CDR3aa: CAISADRDGGYTF

len: 16
abundance: once
v_gene: TRBV7-9
j_gene: TRBJ2-2
d_gene: TRBD1
CDR3aa: CASSPRGQGFTGELFF

len: 17
abundance: .
v_gene: TRBV28
j_gene: TRBJ1-5
d_gene: TRBD1
CDR3aa: CASRIQGAGTRNQPQHF

len: 15
abundance: .
v_gene: TRBV3-1/TRBV3-2
j_gene: TRBJ2-2
d_gene: TRBD2
CDR3aa: CASSQYLAGTGELFF

len: 13
abundance: .
v_gene: TRBV2
j_gene: TRBJ2-5
d_gene: TRBD2
CDR3aa: CASRGGVLETQYF

len: 14
abundance: .
v_gene: TRBV3-1/TRBV3-2
j_gene: TRBJ1-4
d_gene: .
CDR3aa: CASSQRATNEKLFF

len: 15
abundance: .
v_gene: TRBV28
j_gene: TRBJ2-5
d_gene: TRBD2
CDR3aa: CASSSPTGGQETQYF

len: 15
abundance: .
v_gene: TRBV11-2
j_gene: TRBJ2-3
d_gene: TRBD2
CDR3aa: CASSSGTSGRDTQYF

len: 15
abundance: .
v_gene: TRBV18
j_gene: TRBJ1-5
d_gene: .
CDR3aa: CASSPDRQGGQPQHF

len: 15
abundance: .
v_gene: TRBV15
j_gene: TRBJ1-4
d_gene: .
CDR3aa: CATSREGGGSEKLFF

len: 13
abundance: .
v_gene: TRBV9
j_gene: TRBJ2-5
d_gene: TRBD1
CDR3aa: CANSTTGQGAQYF

len: 16
abundance: .
v_gene: TRBV4-2
j_gene: TRBJ2-3
d_gene: .
CDR3aa: CASSQGGSLQGDTQYF

len: 12
abundance: .
v_gene: TRBV7-3
j_gene: TRBJ2-3
d_gene: .
CDR3aa: CASSSAEDTQYF

len: 15
abundance: .
v_gene: TRBV5-4
j_gene: TRBJ2-2
d_gene: .
CDR3aa: CASSLAGLPTGELFF

len: 13
abundance: .
v_gene: TRBV20-1
j_gene: TRBJ2-1
d_gene: .
CDR3aa: CSASSPSEGRQFF

len: 13
abundance: .
v_gene: TRBV5-6
j_gene: TRBJ2-2
d_gene: .
CDR3aa: CASSHRNTGELFF

len: 19
abundance: .
v_gene: TRBV9
j_gene: TRBJ1-1
d_gene: TRBD1
CDR3aa: CASSVAPTGRVAEHTEAFF

len: 15
abundance: .
v_gene: TRBV4-1
j_gene: TRBJ2-7
d_gene: .
CDR3aa: CASSAGSGVDYEQYF

len: 14
abundance: .
v_gene: TRBV27
j_gene: TRBJ2-1
d_gene: TRBD1
CDR3aa: CASSLGQGLGEQFF

len: 15
abundance: .
v_gene: TRBV27
j_gene: TRBJ2-3
d_gene: .
CDR3aa: CASSFAGSSTDTQYF

len: 13
abundance: .
v_gene: TRBV28
j_gene: TRBJ1-5
d_gene: .
CDR3aa: CASSVLQRQPQHF

len: 14
abundance: .
v_gene: TRBV7-2
j_gene: TRBJ1-2
d_gene: TRBD1
CDR3aa: CASSVGQGPGGYTF

len: 15
abundance: .
v_gene: TRBV6-2/TRBV6-3
j_gene: TRBJ1-2
d_gene: TRBD1
CDR3aa: CASSPWDSVLYGYTF

len: 13
abundance: .
v_gene: TRBV30
j_gene: TRBJ2-1
d_gene: TRBD2
CDR3aa: CAATSGRYNEQFF

len: 12
abundance: once
v_gene: TRBV27
j_gene: TRBJ2-3
d_gene: .
CDR3aa: CASSSSRDTQYF

len: 13
abundance: once
v_gene: TRBV18
j_gene: TRBJ2-5
d_gene: TRBD1
CDR3aa: CASSPQGAETQYF

len: 19
abundance: .
v_gene: TRBV5-1
j_gene: TRBJ2-4
d_gene: TRBD1
CDR3aa: CASSLEGVTGGFAKNIQYF

len: 15
abundance: few
v_gene: TRBV30
j_gene: TRBJ1-6
d_gene: .
CDR3aa: CAWSPTPGMGSPLHF

len: 17
abundance: .
v_gene: TRBV7-6
j_gene: TRBJ2-1
d_gene: TRBD2
CDR3aa: CASSLTTSGAYINEQFF

len: 15
abundance: once
v_gene: TRBV5-1
j_gene: TRBJ1-1
d_gene: .
CDR3aa: CASSSSGGIGTEAFF

len: 14
abundance: .
v_gene: TRBV18
j_gene: TRBJ1-1
d_gene: TRBD1
CDR3aa: CASSPDRTNTEAFF

len: 15
abundance: few
v_gene: TRBV6-2/TRBV6-3
j_gene: TRBJ1-5
d_gene: .
CDR3aa: CASSGTRPSSQPQHF

len: 16
abundance: .
v_gene: TRBV5-5
j_gene: TRBJ2-1
d_gene: TRBD2
CDR3aa: CASSPPGLGLYNEQFF

len: 14
abundance: .
v_gene: TRBV9
j_gene: TRBJ1-4
d_gene: .
CDR3aa: CASSVQGQDEKLFF

len: 14
abundance: few
v_gene: TRBV5-5
j_gene: TRBJ2-7
d_gene: TRBD1
CDR3aa: CASSAGQGAYEQYF

len: 16
abundance: .
v_gene: TRBV10-3
j_gene: TRBJ1-1
d_gene: TRBD1
CDR3aa: CATRTGPLFMNTEAFF

len: 14
abundance: .
v_gene: TRBV16
j_gene: TRBJ1-5
d_gene: .
CDR3aa: CASSRKQQGATQHF

len: 15
abundance: .
v_gene: TRBV11-2
j_gene: TRBJ2-5
d_gene: .
CDR3aa: CASSFQPTGQETQYF

len: 13
abundance: .
v_gene: TRBV27
j_gene: TRBJ1-1
d_gene: .
CDR3aa: CASWRGGSTEAFF